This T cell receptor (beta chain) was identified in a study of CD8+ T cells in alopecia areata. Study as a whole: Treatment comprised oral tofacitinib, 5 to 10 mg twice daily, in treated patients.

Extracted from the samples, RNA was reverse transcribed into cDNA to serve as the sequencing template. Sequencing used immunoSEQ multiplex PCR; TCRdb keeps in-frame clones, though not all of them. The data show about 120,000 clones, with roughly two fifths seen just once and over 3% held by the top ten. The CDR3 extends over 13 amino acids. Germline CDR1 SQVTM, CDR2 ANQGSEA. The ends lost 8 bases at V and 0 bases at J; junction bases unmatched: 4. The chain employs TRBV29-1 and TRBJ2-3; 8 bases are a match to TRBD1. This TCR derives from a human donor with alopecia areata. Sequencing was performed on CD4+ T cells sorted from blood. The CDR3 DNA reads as TGCAGCCTGGACAGGGTGAGCACAGATACGCAGTATTTT. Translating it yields CSLDRVSTDTQYF.